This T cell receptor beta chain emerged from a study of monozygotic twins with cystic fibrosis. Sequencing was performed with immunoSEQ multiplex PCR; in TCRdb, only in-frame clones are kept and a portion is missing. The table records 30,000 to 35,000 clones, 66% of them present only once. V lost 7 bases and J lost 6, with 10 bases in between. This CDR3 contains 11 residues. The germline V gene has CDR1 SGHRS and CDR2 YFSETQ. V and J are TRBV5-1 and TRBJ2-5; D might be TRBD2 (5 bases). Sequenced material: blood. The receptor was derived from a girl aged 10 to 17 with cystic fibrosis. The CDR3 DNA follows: TGCGCCAGCCGCCGGGAACAGACCCAGTACTTC. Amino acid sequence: CASRREQTQYF.